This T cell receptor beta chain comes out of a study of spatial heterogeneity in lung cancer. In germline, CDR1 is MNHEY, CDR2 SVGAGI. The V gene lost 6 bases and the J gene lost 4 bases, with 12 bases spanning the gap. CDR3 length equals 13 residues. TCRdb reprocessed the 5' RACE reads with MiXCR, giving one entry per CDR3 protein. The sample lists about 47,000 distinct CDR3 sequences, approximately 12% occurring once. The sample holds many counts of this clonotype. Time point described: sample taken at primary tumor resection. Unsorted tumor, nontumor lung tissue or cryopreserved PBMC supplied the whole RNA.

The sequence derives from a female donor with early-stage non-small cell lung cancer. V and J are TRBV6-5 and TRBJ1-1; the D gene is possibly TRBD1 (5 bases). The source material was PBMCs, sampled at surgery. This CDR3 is CASRPGTVTEAFF. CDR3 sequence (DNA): TGTGCCAGCAGACCCGGGACGGTCACTGAAGCTTTCTTT.